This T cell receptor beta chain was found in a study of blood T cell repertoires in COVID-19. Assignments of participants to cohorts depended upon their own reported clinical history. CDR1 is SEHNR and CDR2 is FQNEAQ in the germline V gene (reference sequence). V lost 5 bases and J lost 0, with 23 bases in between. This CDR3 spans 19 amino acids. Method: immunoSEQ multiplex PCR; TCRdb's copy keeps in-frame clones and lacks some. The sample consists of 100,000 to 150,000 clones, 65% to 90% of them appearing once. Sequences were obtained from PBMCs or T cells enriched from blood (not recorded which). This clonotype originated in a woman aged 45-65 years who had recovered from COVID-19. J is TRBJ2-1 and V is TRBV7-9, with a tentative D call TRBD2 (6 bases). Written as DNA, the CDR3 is TGTGCCAGCAGCCGGGGGTTGAGGCCAGACAAGAGCTCCTACAATGAGCAGTTCTTC. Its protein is CASSRGLRPDKSSYNEQFF.